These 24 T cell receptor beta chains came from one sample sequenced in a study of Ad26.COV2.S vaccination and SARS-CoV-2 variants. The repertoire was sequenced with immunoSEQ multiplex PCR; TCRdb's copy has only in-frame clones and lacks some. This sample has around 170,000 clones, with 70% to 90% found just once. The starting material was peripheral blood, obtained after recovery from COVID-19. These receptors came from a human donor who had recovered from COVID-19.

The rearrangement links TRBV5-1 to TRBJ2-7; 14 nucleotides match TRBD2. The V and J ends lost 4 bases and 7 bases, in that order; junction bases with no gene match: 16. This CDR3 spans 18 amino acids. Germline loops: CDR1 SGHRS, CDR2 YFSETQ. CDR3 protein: CASSKEAGLAGASREQYF. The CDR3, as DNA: TGCGCCAGCAGCAAGGAAGCGGGACTAGCGGGGGCCTCACGGGAGCAGTACTTC.

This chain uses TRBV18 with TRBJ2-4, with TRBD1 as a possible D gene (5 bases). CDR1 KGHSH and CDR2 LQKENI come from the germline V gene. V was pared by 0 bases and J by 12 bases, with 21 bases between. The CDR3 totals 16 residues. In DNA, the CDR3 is TGTGCCAGCTCACCACCGGGAACAGGCCCAGGGTATAGTCAGTACTTC. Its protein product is CASSPPGTGPGYSQYF.

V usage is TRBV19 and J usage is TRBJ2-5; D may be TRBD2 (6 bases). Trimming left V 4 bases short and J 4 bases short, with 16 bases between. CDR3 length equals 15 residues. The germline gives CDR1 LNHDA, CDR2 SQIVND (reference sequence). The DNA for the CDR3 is TGTGCCAGTAGTACACGCGGTTGGGGAGGAGAGACCCAGTACTTC. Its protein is CASSTRGWGGETQYF.

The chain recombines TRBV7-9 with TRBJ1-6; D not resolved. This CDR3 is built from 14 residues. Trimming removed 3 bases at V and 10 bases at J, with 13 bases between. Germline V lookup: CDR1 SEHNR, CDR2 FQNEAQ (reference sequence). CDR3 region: CASSFEGGRSPLHF. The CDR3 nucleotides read TGTGCCAGCAGCTTTGAAGGAGGGAGGTCACCCCTCCACTTT.

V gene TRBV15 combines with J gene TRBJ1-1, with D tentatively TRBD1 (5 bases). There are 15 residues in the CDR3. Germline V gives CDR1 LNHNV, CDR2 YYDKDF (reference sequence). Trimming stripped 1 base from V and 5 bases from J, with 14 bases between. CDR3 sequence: CATSRALGLGTEAFF. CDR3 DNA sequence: TGTGCCACCAGCAGAGCCTTGGGGCTGGGGACTGAAGCTTTCTTT.

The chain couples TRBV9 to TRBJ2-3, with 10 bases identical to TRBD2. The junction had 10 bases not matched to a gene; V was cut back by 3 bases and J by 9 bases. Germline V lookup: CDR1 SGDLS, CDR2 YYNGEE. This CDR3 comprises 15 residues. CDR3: CASSGRTSGAGTQYF. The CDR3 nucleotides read TGTGCCAGCAGCGGGAGGACTAGCGGTGCAGGGACGCAGTATTTT.

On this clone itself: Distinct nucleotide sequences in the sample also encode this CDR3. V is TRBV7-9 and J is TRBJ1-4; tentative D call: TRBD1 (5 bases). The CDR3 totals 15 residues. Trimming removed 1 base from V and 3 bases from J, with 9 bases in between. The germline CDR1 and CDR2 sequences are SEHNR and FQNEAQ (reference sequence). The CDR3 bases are TGTGCCAGCAGCTTAGGCACAGGTCCTAATGAAAAACTGTTTTTT. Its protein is CASSLGTGPNEKLFF. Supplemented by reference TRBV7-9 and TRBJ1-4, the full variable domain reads DTGVSQNPRHKITKRGQNVTFRCDPISEHNRLYWYRQTLGQGPEFLTYFQNEAQLEKSRLLSDRFSAERPKGSFSTLEIQRTEQGDSAMYLCASSLGTGPNEKLFFGSGTQLSVL.

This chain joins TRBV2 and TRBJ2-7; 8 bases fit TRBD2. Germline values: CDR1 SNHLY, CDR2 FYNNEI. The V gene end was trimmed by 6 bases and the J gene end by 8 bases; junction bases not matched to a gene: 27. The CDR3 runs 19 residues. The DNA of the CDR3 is TGTGCCAGCAGAGGGCCGGGACGGTCTTCGGGACTAGATGGAAAGAAGCAGTACTTC. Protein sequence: CASRGPGRSSGLDGKKQYF. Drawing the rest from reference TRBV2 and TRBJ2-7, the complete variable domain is EPEVTQTPSHQVTQMGQEVILRCVPISNHLYFYWYRQILGQKVEFLVSFYNNEISEKSEIFDDQFSVERPDGSNFTLKIRSTKLEDSAMYFCASRGPGRSSGLDGKKQYFGPGTRLTVT.

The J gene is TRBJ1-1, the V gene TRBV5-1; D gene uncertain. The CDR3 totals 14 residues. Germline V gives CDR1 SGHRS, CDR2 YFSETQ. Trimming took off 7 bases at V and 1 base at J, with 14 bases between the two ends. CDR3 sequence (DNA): TGCGCCAGCGGGCCGCGTCCCGGGAACACTGAAGCTTTCTTT. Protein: CASGPRPGNTEAFF.

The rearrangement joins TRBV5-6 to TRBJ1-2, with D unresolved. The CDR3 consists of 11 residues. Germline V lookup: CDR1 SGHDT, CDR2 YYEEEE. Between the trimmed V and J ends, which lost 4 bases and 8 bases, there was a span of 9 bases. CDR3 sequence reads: CASSRTWGYTF. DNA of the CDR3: TGTGCCAGCAGCCGAACATGGGGCTACACCTTC.

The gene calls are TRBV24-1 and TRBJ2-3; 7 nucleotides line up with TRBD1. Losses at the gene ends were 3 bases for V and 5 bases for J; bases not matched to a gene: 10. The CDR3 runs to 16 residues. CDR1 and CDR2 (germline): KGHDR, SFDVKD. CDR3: CATSDPRGGAEDTQYF. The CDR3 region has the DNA TGTGCCACCAGTGATCCCCGAGGGGGCGCGGAAGATACGCAGTATTTT.

The CDR3 loop is CASSYDRGTEAFF. In DNA, the CDR3 is TGTGCCAGCAGTTATGATCGGGGCACTGAAGCTTTCTTT. The genes are TRBV6-5 and TRBJ1-1; no clear D gene. Trimming removed 3 bases at V and 4 bases at J, with 9 bases between. This CDR3 region has 13 residues. Germline values: CDR1 MNHEY, CDR2 SVGAGI.

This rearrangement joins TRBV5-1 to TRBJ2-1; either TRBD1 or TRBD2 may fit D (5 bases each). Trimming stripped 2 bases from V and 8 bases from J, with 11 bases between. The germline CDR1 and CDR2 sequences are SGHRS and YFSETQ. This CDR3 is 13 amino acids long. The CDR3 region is CASSLDGTHEQFF. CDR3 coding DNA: TGCGCCAGCAGCTTAGATGGGACCCATGAGCAGTTCTTC.

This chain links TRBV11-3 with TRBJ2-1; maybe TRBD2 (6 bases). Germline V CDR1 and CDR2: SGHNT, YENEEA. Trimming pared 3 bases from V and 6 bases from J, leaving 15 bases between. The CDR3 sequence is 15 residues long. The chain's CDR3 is CASSLGRDPSNEQFF. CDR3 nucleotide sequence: TGTGCCAGCAGCTTGGGGCGGGACCCCTCCAATGAGCAGTTCTTC. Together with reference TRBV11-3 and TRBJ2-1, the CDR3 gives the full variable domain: EAGVVQSPRYKIIEKKQPVAFWCNPISGHNTLYWYLQNLGQGPELLIRYENEEAVDDSQLPKDRFSAERLKGVDSTLKIQPAELGDSAVYLCASSLGRDPSNEQFFGPGTRLTVL.

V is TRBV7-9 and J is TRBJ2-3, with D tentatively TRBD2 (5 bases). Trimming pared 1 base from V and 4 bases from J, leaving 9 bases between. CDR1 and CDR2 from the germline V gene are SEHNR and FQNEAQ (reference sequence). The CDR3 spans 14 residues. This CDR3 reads CASSLVTGSDTQYF. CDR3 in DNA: TGTGCCAGCAGCTTAGTCACGGGGTCAGATACGCAGTATTTT. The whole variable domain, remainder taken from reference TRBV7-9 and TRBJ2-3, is DTGVSQNPRHKITKRGQNVTFRCDPISEHNRLYWYRQTLGQGPEFLTYFQNEAQLEKSRLLSDRFSAERPKGSFSTLEIQRTEQGDSAMYLCASSLVTGSDTQYFGPGTRLTVL.

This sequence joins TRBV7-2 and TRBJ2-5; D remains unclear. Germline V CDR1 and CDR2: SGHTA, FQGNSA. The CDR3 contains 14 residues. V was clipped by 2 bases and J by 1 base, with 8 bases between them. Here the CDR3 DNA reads TGTGCCAGCAGCTTATCCCAGGCCCAAGAGACCCAGTACTTC. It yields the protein CASSLSQAQETQYF. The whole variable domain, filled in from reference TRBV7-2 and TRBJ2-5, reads GAGVSQSPSNKVTEKGKDVELRCDPISGHTALYWYRQSLGQGLEFLIYFQGNSAPDKSGLPSDRFSAERTGGSVSTLTIQRTQQEDSAVYLCASSLSQAQETQYFGPGTRLLVL.

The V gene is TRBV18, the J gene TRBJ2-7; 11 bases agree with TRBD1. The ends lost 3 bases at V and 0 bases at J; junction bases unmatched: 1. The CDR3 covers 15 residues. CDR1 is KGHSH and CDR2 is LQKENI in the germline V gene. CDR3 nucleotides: TGTGCCAGCTCACCCGGGACAGGGGGCTCCTACGAGCAGTACTTC. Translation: CASSPGTGGSYEQYF.

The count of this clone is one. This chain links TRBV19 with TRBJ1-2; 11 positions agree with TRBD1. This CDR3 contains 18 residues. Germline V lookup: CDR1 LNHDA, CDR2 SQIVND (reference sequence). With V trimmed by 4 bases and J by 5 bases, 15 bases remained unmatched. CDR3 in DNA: TGTGCCAGTAGTAGGAGAACCGGACAGGGGGCGCGTCGGTATGGCTACACCTTC. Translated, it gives CASSRRTGQGARRYGYTF.

CDR3: CASHILAANTGELFF. DNA of the CDR3: TGCGCCAGCCATATTTTAGCGGCGAACACCGGGGAGCTGTTTTTT. This chain joins TRBV5-1 and TRBJ2-2; the D gene is possibly TRBD2 (6 bases). Trimming took off 7 bases at V and 0 bases at J, with 13 bases between the two ends. The CDR3 has 15 residues. The germline CDR1 and CDR2 sequences are SGHRS and YFSETQ.

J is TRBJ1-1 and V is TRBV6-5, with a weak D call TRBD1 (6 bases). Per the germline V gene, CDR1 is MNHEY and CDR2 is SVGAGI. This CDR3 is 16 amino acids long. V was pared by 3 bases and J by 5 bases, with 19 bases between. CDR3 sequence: CASSYLKKQGRTEAFF. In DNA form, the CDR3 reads TGTGCCAGCAGTTATTTGAAGAAACAGGGTCGGACTGAAGCTTTCTTT.

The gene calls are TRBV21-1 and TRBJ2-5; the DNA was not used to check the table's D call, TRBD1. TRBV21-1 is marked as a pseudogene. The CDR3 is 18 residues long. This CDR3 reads CASSKCPQGRILGETQYF. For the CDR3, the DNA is TGTGCCAGCAGCAAATGTCCCCAGGGTCGAATTCTGGGAGAGACCCAGTACTTC.

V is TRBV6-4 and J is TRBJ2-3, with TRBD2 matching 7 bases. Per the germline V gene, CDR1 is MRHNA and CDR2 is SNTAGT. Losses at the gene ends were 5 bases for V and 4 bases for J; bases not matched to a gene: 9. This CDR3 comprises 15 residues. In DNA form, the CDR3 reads TGTGCCAGCAGTAGGGCGGGAGAATTGTCAGATACGCAGTATTTT. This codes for CASSRAGELSDTQYF.

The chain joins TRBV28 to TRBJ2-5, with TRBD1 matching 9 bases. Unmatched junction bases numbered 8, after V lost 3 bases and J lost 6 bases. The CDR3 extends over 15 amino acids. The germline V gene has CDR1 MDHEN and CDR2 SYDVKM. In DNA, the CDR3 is TGTGCCAGCAGTTTGCCGGGACAGGGAGGAAAGACCCAGTACTTC. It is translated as CASSLPGQGGKTQYF.

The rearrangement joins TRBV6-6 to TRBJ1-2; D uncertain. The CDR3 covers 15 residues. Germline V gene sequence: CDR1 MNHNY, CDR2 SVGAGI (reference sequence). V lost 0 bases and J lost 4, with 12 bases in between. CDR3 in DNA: TGTGCCAGCAGTTACTCGATAACAGACCCCTATGGCTACACCTTC. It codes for CASSYSITDPYGYTF.